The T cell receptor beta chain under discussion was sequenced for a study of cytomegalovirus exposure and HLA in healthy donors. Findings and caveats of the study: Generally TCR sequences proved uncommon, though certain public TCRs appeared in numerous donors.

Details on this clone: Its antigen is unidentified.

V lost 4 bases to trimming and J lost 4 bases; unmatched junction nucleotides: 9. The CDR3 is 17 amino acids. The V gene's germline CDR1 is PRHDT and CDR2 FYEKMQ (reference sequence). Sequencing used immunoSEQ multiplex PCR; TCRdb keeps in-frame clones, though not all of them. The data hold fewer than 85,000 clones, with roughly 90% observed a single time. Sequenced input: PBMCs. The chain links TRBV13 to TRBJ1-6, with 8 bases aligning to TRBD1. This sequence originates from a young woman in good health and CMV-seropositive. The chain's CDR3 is CASSSTGGGDYNSPLHF. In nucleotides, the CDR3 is TGTGCCAGCAGCTCCACAGGGGGAGGGGATTATAATTCACCCCTCCACTTT.